This T cell receptor (beta chain) was captured in a study of beta chain features in type 1 diabetes. Across the whole study: Patients did not differ from healthy donors in age, gender or cell yield. Overall study findings and caveats: Moderate but significant shortening of TCRB CDR3s was recorded in all four CD4+ subsets from Type 1 diabetes patients.

This clone came up a few times. What it binds is unknown. Isolated RNA was reverse transcribed in full, so expressed TCRB transcripts were sequenced. This table comes from immunoSEQ multiplex PCR, and its TCRdb copy is limited to in-frame clones, with some not included. The sample has fewer than 300,000 clones; about a fifth are singletons. CDR1 and CDR2 from the germline V gene are MGHRA and YSYEKL. CDR3 length: 17 amino acids. Trimming shortened V by 0 bases and J by 0 bases, and 9 bases separated the two germline ends. The V and J genes are TRBV4-1 and TRBJ2-6; a possible D gene is TRBD2 (6 bases). The origin of this receptor is a woman aged 40 to 49 with type 1 diabetes. Sequencing was performed on naive CD4+ T cells from blood. The CDR3 bases are TGCGCCAGCAGCCAAGATTTCGGGAGCTCTGGGGCCAACGTCCTGACTTTC. It yields the protein CASSQDFGSSGANVLTF.